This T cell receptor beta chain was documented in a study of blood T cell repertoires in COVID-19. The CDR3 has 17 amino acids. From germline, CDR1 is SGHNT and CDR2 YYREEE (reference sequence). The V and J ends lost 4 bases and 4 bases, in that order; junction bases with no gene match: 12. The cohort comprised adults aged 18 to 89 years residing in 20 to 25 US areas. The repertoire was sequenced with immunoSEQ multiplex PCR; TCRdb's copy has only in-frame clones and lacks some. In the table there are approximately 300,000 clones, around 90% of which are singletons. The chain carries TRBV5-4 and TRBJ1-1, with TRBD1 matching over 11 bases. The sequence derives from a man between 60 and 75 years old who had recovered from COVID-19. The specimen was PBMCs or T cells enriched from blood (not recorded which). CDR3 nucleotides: TGTGCCAGCAGCGGAGGACAGGGGGCGAGTTGGGGCACTGAAGCTTTCTTT. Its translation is CASSGGQGASWGTEAFF.